Following are 22 T cell receptor beta chains from one sample sequenced in a study of blood T cell repertoires in COVID-19 (dated by TCRdb to the early 2020s). Library creation used the immunoSEQ multiplex PCR assay. TCRdb stores this immuneACCESS table with in-frame sequences only. Part of the clones is absent; in the studies checked, under half of the shortfall reflects unresolved V genes, and no reason is known for the rest. For this sample there are roughly 380,000 clones; about nine tenths appear just once. In total, the top ten clones hold just over 1% of the sample. The sequenced sample consisted of PBMCs or T cells enriched from blood (not recorded which). The source is a woman aged 25 to 39 who had been exposed to COVID-19.

The chain links TRBV12-3 or TRBV12-4 to TRBJ1-1; 7 bases align to TRBD1. Germline trimming cut 7 bases from V and 1 base from J; bases unmatched to any gene: 3. The CDR3 is made up of 13 amino acids. This CDR3 is CASKGTENTEAFF. The CDR3, as DNA: TGTGCCAGCAAGGGGACAGAGAACACTGAAGCTTTCTTT.

This chain connects TRBV3-1 (or the pseudogene TRBV3-2) to TRBJ1-6; D gene uncertain. The germline V and J ends were trimmed by 4 bases and 11 bases, with 12 bases remaining between them. CDR3 length equals 13 residues. The germline V gene encodes CDR1 LGHDT and CDR2 YNNKEL (reference sequence). The CDR3 region is CASSRAGSPPLHF. The CDR3 nucleotides read TGTGCCAGCAGCCGGGCCGGGAGTCCACCCCTCCACTTT.

This sequence joins TRBV30 and TRBJ1-1; D might be TRBD1 (5 bases). The CDR3 runs to 16 residues. Trimming removed 0 bases at V and 0 bases at J, with 14 bases between. Germline assignment: CDR1 GTSNPN and CDR2 SVGIG (reference sequence). The CDR3: CAWSVRRGTMNTEAFF. CDR3 in DNA: TGTGCCTGGAGTGTAAGAAGGGGCACTATGAACACTGAAGCTTTCTTT.

The CDR3 region has the DNA TGTGCCAGTAGTCCGGGGTTCACTGAAGCTTTCTTT. Translation: CASSPGFTEAFF. This chain uses TRBV19 with TRBJ1-1; D unresolved. V was trimmed by 5 bases and J by 4 bases, leaving 8 bases between them. The germline CDR1 and CDR2 sequences are LNHDA and SQIVND (reference sequence). CDR3 length: 12 amino acids.

The chain combines TRBV10-3 with TRBJ1-6; a possible D gene is TRBD1 (6 bases). This CDR3 is built from 13 residues. Per germline, CDR1 ENHRY and CDR2 SYGVKD. V was clipped by 11 bases and J by 6 bases, with 14 bases between them. The CDR3 loop is CALRPGANSPLHF. As DNA, the CDR3 is TGTGCCTTACGACCAGGGGCTAATTCACCCCTCCACTTT.

For this clone: Sequence at one end of the junction differs from germline and may be a read error. V and J are TRBV5-1 and TRBJ2-7; D is unresolved. The germline gives CDR1 SGHRS, CDR2 YFSETQ. The CDR3 runs 14 residues. The CDR3 loop reads CASSLAVASSEQYF. CDR3 in DNA: TGCGCCAGCAGCTTGGCCGTGGCTTCCTCCGAGCAGTACTTC. The variable domain in full, with the rest retrieved from reference TRBV5-1 and TRBJ2-7, is KAGVTQTPRYLIKTRGQQVTLSCSPISGHRSVSWYQQTPGQGLQFLFEYFSETQRNKGNFPGRFSGRQFSNSRSEMNVSTLELGDSALYLCASSLAVASSEQYFGPGTRLTVT.

The chain employs TRBV28 and TRBJ1-2; D is ambiguous. Germline CDR1 reads MDHEN; CDR2 reads SYDVKM. The CDR3 contains 12 residues. Trimming removed 2 bases at V and 4 bases at J, with 5 bases between. The CDR3 DNA reads as TGTGCCAGCAGTTTAAGAGCCTATGGCTACACCTTC. Protein: CASSLRAYGYTF.

V gene TRBV19 combines with J gene TRBJ1-2; the D gene is possibly TRBD1 (6 bases). Trimming shortened V by 7 bases and J by 5 bases, and 14 bases separated the two germline ends. This CDR3 has 13 residues. Germline values: CDR1 LNHDA, CDR2 SQIVND (reference sequence). For the CDR3, the DNA is TGTGCCAGTACCTTGGACAGCCCGTATGGCTACACCTTC. It translates to CASTLDSPYGYTF.

This clone was seen a few times. Other DNA sequences in the sample encode the same CDR3. The rearrangement joins TRBV29-1 to TRBJ1-2; D not resolved. Per germline, CDR1 SQVTM and CDR2 ANQGSEA. The V end was cut by 4 bases, the J end by 6 bases, with 6 bases between. The CDR3 contains 10 residues. Here the CDR3 reads CSVGTDGYTF. CDR3 DNA: TGCAGCGTTGGTACTGATGGCTACACCTTC.

The chain recombines TRBV9 with TRBJ2-2; the D is unclear. Germline V gene lookup returns CDR1 SGDLS and CDR2 YYNGEE. This CDR3 is built from 13 residues. V lost 7 bases, J lost 3 bases, and 10 bases lay in between. CDR3: CASRDEYTGELFF. In nucleotides, the CDR3 is TGTGCCAGCCGCGACGAGTACACCGGGGAGCTGTTTTTT.

This clone was seen once. The CDR3 loop reads CASSPPAVSSYNEQFF. The CDR3 DNA reads TGTGCCAGCAGCCCTCCGGCGGTTAGCTCCTACAATGAGCAGTTCTTC. The chain uses TRBV3-1 (or the pseudogene TRBV3-2) and TRBJ2-1; D call uncertain. Germline-derived CDR1 and CDR2 are LGHDT and YNNKEL (reference sequence). V lost 4 bases and J 0 bases, leaving 13 bases between the germline ends. The CDR3 covers 16 residues.

The chain has TRBV9 and TRBJ2-5, with TRBD1 matching over 10 bases. This CDR3 is 16 amino acids long. Germline CDR1 is SGDLS and CDR2 is YYNGEE. Unmatched junction bases numbered 3, after V lost 1 base and J lost 0 bases. This CDR3 is CASSVTDRGHQETQYF. As DNA, the CDR3 is TGTGCCAGCAGCGTAACCGACAGGGGGCACCAAGAGACCCAGTACTTC.

The rearrangement links TRBV19 to TRBJ2-7, with 7 bases identical to TRBD2. This CDR3 has 14 amino acids. J gave up 5 bases and V 10 bases, and 14 bases lay outside the gene matches. The germline V gene has CDR1 LNHDA and CDR2 SQIVND (reference sequence). The CDR3 DNA is TGTGCCACGCACGACGGCGGGAGCGTCGACGAGCAGTACTTC. Translating it yields CATHDGGSVDEQYF.

The CDR3 region has the DNA TGTGCCAGCAGTTACAAGCTGGGACAGGGATTAACAGATACGCAGTATTTT. This sequence encodes CASSYKLGQGLTDTQYF. This rearrangement joins TRBV6-2 or TRBV6-3 to TRBJ2-3; 9 nucleotides agree with TRBD1. The germline CDR1 and CDR2 sequences are MNHEY and SVGEGT. J was trimmed by 3 bases and V by 2 bases; bases with no gene match: 9. CDR3 length: 17 residues.

V is TRBV11-2 and J is TRBJ2-5; D uncertain. CDR3 length: 13 residues. Trimming left V 4 bases short and J 0 bases short, with 6 bases between. Germline V gene lookup returns CDR1 SGHAT and CDR2 FQNNGV. This CDR3 reads CASSYQYQETQYF. The CDR3 nucleotides read TGTGCCAGCAGCTACCAGTACCAAGAGACCCAGTACTTC.

The V gene is TRBV19, the J gene TRBJ1-5; TRBD1 might be the D (5 bases). Trimming took 5 bases from V and 0 from J, leaving 11 bases between them. This CDR3 is built from 15 residues. Germline loops: CDR1 LNHDA, CDR2 SQIVND (reference sequence). Here the CDR3 reads CASSLRQNSNQPQHF. CDR3 sequence (DNA): TGTGCCAGTAGTCTTCGACAGAATAGCAATCAGCCCCAGCATTTT.

The gene calls are TRBV14 and TRBJ1-1; TRBD1 agrees at 8 bases. The CDR3 is made up of 15 amino acids. The V and J ends lost 4 bases and 0 bases, in that order; junction bases with no gene match: 4. Germline CDR1 is SGHDN and CDR2 is FVKESK. The CDR3 region has the DNA TGTGCCAGCAGCCCCTGGACAGGGTTGAACACTGAAGCTTTCTTT. Its protein is CASSPWTGLNTEAFF.

Notes on this clone: The same CDR3 is also encoded by other DNA sequences in this sample. V gene TRBV19 combines with J gene TRBJ1-5, with D perhaps matching TRBD1 (5 bases). The CDR3 has 15 residues. Germline V CDR1 and CDR2: LNHDA, SQIVND (reference sequence). V dropped 3 bases and J dropped 2 bases, with 11 bases sitting between them. The CDR3 bases are TGTGCCAGTAGTATTGGTCAGGGTGGCAATCAGCCCCAGCATTTT. Its protein product is CASSIGQGGNQPQHF.

The V and J genes are TRBV9 and TRBJ2-5; 10 bases align to TRBD2. The trim removed 3 bases at V and 3 bases at J, leaving 5 bases unmatched. The germline gives CDR1 SGDLS, CDR2 YYNGEE. The CDR3 has 15 amino acids. CDR3 loop: CASSARTSGEETQYF. The CDR3, as DNA: TGTGCCAGCAGCGCCCGGACTAGCGGAGAAGAGACCCAGTACTTC.

The chain recombines TRBV2 with TRBJ2-3; a weak D match, TRBD2 (5 bases). This CDR3 has 14 residues. Trimming removed 5 bases from V and 5 bases from J, with 14 bases in between. The V gene's germline CDR1 is SNHLY and CDR2 FYNNEI. This CDR3 is CASSLREIEDTQYF. CDR3 nucleotide sequence: TGTGCCAGCAGTCTCCGGGAAATAGAAGATACGCAGTATTTT. Filled out from reference TRBV2 and TRBJ2-3, the complete variable domain reads EPEVTQTPSHQVTQMGQEVILRCVPISNHLYFYWYRQILGQKVEFLVSFYNNEISEKSEIFDDQFSVERPDGSNFTLKIRSTKLEDSAMYFCASSLREIEDTQYFGPGTRLTVL.

The chain uses TRBV5-1 and TRBJ1-3, with 8 positions matching TRBD1. CDR3 size: 18 residues. Germline assignment: CDR1 SGHRS and CDR2 YFSETQ. Trimming took 1 base from V and 3 from J; bases not matched to a gene: 12. Here the CDR3 DNA reads TGCGCCAGCAGCTTGTTTGGTGAAAGTGACAGGGGTGGAAACACCATATATTTT. Its protein is CASSLFGESDRGGNTIYF.

The chain links TRBV6-5 to TRBJ2-1; D possibly corresponds to TRBD2 (6 bases). The V end lost 6 bases, the J end lost 0 bases, and 9 bases lay between the germline ends. Germline V CDR1 and CDR2: MNHEY, SVGAGI. This CDR3 region has 14 residues. The CDR3 DNA sequence: TGTGCCAGCAGACTAGCTGTCTCCTACAATGAGCAGTTCTTC. Residues: CASRLAVSYNEQFF.